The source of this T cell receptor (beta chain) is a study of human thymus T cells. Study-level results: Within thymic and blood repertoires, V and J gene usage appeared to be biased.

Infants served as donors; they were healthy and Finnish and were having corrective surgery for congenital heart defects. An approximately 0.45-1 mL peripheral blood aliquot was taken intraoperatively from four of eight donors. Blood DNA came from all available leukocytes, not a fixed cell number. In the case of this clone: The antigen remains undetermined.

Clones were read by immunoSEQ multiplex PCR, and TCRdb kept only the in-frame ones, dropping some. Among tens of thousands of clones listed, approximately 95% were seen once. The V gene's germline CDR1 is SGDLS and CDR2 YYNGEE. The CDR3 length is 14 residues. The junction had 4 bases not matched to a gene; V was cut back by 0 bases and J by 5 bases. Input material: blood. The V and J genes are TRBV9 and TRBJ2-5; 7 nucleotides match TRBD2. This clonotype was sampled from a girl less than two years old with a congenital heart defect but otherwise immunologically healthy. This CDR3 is CASSVGAGRETQYF. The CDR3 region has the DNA TGTGCCAGCAGCGTAGGAGCGGGACGGGAGACCCAGTACTTC.